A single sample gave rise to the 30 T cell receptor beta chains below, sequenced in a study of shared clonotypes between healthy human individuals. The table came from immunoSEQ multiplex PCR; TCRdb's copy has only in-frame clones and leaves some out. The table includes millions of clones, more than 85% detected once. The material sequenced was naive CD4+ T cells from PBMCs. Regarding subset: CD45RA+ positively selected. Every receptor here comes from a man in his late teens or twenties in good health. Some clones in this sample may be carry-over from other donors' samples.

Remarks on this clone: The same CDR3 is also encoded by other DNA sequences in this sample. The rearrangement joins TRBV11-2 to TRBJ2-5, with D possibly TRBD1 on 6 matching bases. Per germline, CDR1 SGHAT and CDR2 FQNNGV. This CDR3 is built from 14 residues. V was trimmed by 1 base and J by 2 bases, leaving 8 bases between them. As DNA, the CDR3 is TGTGCCAGCAGCTTAGCAGGGGCTCAAGAGACCCAGTACTTC. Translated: CASSLAGAQETQYF.

This CDR3 reads CASSQDNRFYEQFF. The CDR3 bases are TGCGCCAGCAGCCAAGACAATCGGTTCTATGAGCAGTTCTTC. The rearrangement links TRBV4-1 to TRBJ2-1, with D unclear. V was cut by 0 bases and J by 8 bases, with 11 bases left in between. The CDR3 is 14 residues long. Germline V gene data show CDR1 as MGHRA and CDR2 as YSYEKL.

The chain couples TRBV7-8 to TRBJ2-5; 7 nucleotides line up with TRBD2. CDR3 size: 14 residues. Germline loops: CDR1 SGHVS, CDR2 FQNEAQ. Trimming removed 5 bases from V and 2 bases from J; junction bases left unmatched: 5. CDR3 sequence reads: CASSLSGSQETQYF. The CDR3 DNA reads TGTGCCAGCAGCCTTAGCGGGTCTCAAGAGACCCAGTACTTC.

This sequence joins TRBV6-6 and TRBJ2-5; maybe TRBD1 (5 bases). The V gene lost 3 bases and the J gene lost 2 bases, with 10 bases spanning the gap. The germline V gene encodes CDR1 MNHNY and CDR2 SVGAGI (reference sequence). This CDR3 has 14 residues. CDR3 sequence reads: CASSYVSGQETQYF. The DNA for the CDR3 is TGTGCCAGCAGTTATGTCTCAGGGCAAGAGACCCAGTACTTC.

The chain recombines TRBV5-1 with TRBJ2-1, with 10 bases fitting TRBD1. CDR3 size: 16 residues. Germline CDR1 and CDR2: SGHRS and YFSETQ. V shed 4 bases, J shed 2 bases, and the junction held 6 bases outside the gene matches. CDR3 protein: CASSPPGTGAYNEQFF. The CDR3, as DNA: TGCGCCAGCAGCCCACCCGGGACAGGGGCCTACAATGAGCAGTTCTTC.

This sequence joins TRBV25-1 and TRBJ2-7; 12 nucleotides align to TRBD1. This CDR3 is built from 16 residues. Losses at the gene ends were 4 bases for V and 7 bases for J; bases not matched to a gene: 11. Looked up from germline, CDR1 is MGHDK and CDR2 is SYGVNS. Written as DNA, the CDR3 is TGTGCCAGCAGTGCCTTCCCGGGACAGGGGGCGGAGGAGCAGTACTTC. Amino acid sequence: CASSAFPGQGAEEQYF.

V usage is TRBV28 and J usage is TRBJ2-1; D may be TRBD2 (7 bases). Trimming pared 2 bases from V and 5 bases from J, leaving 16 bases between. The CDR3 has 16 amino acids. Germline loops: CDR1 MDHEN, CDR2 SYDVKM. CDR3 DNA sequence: TGTGCCAGCAGTTTAACCTCGGGGGGCACGGACAATGAGCAGTTCTTC. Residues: CASSLTSGGTDNEQFF.

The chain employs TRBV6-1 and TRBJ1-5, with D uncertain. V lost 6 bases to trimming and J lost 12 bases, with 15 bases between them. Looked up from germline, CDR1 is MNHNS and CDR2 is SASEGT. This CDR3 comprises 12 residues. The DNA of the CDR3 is TGTGCCAGCAGATCGACCGACTCGCGCCAGCATTTT. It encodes CASRSTDSRQHF.

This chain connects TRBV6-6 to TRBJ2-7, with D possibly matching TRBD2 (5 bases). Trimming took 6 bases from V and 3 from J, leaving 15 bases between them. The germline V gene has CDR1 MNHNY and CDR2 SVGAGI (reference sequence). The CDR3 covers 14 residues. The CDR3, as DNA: TGTGCCAGCAGGCGGGTGGGTTGGGGCTACGAGCAGTACTTC. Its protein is CASRRVGWGYEQYF.

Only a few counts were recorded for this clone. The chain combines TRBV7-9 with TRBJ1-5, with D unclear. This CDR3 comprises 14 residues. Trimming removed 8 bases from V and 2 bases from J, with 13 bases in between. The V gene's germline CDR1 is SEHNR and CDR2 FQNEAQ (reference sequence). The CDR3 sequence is CASDGVSGNQPQHF. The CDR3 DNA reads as TGTGCCAGCGACGGGGTATCTGGCAATCAGCCCCAGCATTTT.

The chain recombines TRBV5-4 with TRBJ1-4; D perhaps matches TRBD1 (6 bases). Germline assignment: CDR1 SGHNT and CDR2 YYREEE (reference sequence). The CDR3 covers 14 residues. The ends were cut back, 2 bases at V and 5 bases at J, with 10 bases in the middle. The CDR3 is CASSFAGVNEKLFF. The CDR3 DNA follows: TGTGCCAGCAGCTTTGCAGGGGTAAATGAAAAACTGTTTTTT.

The CDR3 DNA reads TGTGCCAGCAGCCTACGACCAATTAAGTCTGGGACTAGCGGGAGCAGCTCCTACAATGAGCAGTTCTTC. It is translated as CASSLRPIKSGTSGSSSYNEQFF. The chain joins TRBV13 to TRBJ2-1, with 14 nucleotides matching TRBD2. Germline CDR1 reads PRHDT; CDR2 reads FYEKMQ (reference sequence). The CDR3 runs 23 residues. The V and J ends lost 5 bases and 0 bases, in that order; junction bases with no gene match: 21.

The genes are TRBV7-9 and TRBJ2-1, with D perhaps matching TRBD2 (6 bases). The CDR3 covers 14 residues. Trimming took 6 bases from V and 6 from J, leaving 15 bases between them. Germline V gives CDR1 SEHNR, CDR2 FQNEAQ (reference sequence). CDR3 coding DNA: TGTGCCAGCAGGTCAAGCGGGCGTGCCAATGAGCAGTTCTTC. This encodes CASRSSGRANEQFF. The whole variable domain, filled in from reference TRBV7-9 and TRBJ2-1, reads DTGVSQNPRHKITKRGQNVTFRCDPISEHNRLYWYRQTLGQGPEFLTYFQNEAQLEKSRLLSDRFSAERPKGSFSTLEIQRTEQGDSAMYLCASRSSGRANEQFFGPGTRLTVL.

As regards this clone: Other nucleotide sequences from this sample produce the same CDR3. CDR3 sequence: CATSRQSNQPQHF. For the CDR3, the DNA is TGTGCCACCAGCCGACAGTCCAATCAGCCCCAGCATTTT. The chain joins TRBV15 to TRBJ1-5, with D tentatively TRBD1 (5 bases). CDR1 is LNHNV, CDR2 YYDKDF, per germline (reference sequence). V lost 5 bases to trimming and J lost 3 bases, with 8 bases between them. The CDR3 extends over 13 amino acids.

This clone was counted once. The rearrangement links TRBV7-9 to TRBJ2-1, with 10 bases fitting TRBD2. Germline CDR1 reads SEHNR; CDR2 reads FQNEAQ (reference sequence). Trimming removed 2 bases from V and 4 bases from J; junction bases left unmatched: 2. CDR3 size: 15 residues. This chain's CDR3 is CASSLTLAGYNEQFF. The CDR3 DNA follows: TGTGCCAGCAGCTTAACACTAGCGGGATACAATGAGCAGTTCTTC.

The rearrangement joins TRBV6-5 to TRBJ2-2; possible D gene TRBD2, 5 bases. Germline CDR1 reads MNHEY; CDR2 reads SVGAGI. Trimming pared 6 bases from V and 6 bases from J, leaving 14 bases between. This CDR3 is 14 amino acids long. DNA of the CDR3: TGTGCCAGCAGGACCCCTGCGGGTTCCGGGGAGCTGTTTTTT. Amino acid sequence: CASRTPAGSGELFF.

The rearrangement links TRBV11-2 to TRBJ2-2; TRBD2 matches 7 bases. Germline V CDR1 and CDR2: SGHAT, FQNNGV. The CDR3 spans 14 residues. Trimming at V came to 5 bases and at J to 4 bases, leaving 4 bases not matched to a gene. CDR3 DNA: TGTGCCAGCAGCCCAAGACTAGCCACCGGGGAGCTGTTTTTT. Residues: CASSPRLATGELFF.

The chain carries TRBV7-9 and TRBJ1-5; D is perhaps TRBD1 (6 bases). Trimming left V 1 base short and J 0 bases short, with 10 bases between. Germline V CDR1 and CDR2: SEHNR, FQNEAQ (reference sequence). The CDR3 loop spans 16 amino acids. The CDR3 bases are TGTGCCAGCAGCTTAGTATCAGGGGATAGCAATCAGCCCCAGCATTTT. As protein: CASSLVSGDSNQPQHF.

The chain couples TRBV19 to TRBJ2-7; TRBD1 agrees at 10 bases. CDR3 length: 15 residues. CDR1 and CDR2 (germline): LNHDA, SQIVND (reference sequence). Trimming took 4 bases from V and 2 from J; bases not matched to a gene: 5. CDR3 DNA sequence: TGTGCCAGTAGTACTACGGGACAGGGGCCCTACGAGCAGTACTTC. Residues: CASSTTGQGPYEQYF. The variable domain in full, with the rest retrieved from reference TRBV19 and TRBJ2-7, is DGGITQSPKYLFRKEGQNVTLSCEQNLNHDAMYWYRQDPGQGLRLIYYSQIVNDFQKGDIAEGYSVSREKKESFPLTVTSAQKNPTAFYLCASSTTGQGPYEQYFGPGTRLTVT.

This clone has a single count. As DNA, the CDR3 is TGTGCCAGCAGTACCCACGCGGGGGGGACCGGGGAGCTGTTTTTT. Translating it yields CASSTHAGGTGELFF. The rearrangement uses TRBV27 and TRBJ2-2; the match to TRBD2 covers 9 bases. V dropped 5 bases and J dropped 5; count of bases not matched to a gene: 6. Germline loops: CDR1 MNHEY, CDR2 SMNVEV (reference sequence). CDR3 length equals 15 residues.

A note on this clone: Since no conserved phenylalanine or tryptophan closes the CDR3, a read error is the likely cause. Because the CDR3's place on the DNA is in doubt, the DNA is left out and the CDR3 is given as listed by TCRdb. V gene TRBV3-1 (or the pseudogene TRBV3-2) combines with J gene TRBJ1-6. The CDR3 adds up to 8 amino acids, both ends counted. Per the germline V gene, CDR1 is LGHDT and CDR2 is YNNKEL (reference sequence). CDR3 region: CASSHLET.

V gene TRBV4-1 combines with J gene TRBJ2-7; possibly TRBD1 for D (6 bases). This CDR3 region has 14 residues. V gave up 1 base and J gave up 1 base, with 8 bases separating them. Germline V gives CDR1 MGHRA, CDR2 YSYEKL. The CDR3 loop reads CASSQAQGSYEQYF. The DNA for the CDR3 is TGCGCCAGCAGCCAAGCCCAGGGGTCCTACGAGCAGTACTTC.

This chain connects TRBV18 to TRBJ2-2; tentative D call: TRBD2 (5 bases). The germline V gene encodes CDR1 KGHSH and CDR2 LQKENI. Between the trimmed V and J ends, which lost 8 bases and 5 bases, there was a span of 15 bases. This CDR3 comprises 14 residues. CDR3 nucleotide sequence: TGTGCCAGCCTACCTTCGGAGCGGACCGGGGAGCTGTTTTTT. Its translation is CASLPSERTGELFF.

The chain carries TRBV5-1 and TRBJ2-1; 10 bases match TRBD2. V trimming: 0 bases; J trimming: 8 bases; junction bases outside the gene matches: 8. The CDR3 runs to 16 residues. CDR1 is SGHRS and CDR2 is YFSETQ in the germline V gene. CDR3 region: CASSLDRLAGADEQFF. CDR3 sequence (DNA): TGCGCCAGCAGCTTGGATAGGCTAGCGGGGGCGGATGAGCAGTTCTTC.

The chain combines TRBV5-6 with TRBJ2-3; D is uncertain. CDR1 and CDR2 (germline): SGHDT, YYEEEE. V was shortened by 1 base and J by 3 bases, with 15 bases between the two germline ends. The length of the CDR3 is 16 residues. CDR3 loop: CASSLRVIAETDTQYF. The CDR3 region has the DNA TGTGCCAGCAGCTTGAGGGTTATTGCAGAGACAGATACGCAGTATTTT.

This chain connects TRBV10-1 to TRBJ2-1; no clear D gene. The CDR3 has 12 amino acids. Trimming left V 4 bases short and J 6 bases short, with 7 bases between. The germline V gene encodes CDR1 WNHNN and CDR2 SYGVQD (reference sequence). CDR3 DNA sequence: TGCGCCAGCAGTGGTCTACTCAATGAGCAGTTCTTC. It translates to CASSGLLNEQFF.

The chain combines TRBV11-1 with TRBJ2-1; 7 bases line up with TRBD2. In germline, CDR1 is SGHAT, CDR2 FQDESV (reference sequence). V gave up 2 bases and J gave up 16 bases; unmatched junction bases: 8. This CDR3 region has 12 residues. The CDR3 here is CASSLSGKAVFF. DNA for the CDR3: TGTGCCAGCAGCTTAAGCGGGAAAGCGGTATTCTTC.

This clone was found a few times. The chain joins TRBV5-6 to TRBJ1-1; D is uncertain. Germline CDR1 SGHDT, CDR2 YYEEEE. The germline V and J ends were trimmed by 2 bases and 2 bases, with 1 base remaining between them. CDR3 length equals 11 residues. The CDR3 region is CASSFNTEAFF. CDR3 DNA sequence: TGTGCCAGCAGCTTCAACACTGAAGCTTTCTTT.

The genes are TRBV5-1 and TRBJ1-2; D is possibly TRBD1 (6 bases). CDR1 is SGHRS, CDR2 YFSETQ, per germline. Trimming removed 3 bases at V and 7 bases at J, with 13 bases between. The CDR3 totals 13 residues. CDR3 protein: CASSSAGDSGYTF. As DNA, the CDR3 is TGCGCCAGCAGCTCGGCAGGGGATTCTGGCTACACCTTC.

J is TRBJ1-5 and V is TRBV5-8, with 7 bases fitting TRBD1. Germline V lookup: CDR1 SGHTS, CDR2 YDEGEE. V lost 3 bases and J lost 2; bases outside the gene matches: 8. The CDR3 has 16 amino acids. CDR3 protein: CASSYDREGGNQPQHF. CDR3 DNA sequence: TGTGCCAGCAGCTACGACAGGGAGGGCGGCAATCAGCCCCAGCATTTT.